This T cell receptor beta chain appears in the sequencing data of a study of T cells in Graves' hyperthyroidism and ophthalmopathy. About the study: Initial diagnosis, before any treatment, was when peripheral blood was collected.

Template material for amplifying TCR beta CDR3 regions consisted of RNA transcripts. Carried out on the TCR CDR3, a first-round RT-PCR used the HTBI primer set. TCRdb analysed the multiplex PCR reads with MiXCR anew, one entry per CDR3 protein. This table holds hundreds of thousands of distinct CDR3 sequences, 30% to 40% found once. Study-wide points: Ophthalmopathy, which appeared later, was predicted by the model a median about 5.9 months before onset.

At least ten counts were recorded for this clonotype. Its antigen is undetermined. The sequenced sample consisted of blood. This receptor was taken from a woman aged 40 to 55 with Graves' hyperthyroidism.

The CDR3 nucleotides read TGCAGTGCTAGACCAACCTACCGGACAGAGGATGGCTACACCTTC. Amino acid sequence: CSARPTYRTEDGYTF. V usage is TRBV20-1 and J usage is TRBJ1-2, with D perhaps matching TRBD1 (6 bases). Looked up from germline, CDR1 is DFQATT and CDR2 is SNEGSKA (reference sequence). V lost 2 bases, J lost 6 bases, and 19 bases lay in between. This CDR3 spans 15 amino acids.